This T cell receptor (beta chain) was found in a study of T cell responses to AZD1222 COVID-19 vaccine. In the case of this clone: The antigen is unknown.

Clones were read by immunoSEQ multiplex PCR, and TCRdb kept only the in-frame ones, dropping some. The top ten clones hold more than 20% of a sample with around 65,000 clones, less than 90% of them seen once. Findings and limits, study-wide: Regions 160-218 and 743-854 held dominance among vaccine-associated CD4 TCRs, which spanned spike. Researchers took repertoire samples only after the peak T cell response had come. Vaccination with two AZD1222 doses was followed by a rise in Spike-specific TCR breadth and depth.

The germline V gene has CDR1 SNHLY and CDR2 FYNNEI. The CDR3 sequence is 13 residues long. The V end was cut by 3 bases, the J end by 5 bases, with 10 bases between. Specimen: peripheral blood, collected 28 days after the second AZD1222 dose. The chain joins TRBV2 to TRBJ2-5, with D unresolved. This sequence was found in an adult who received the AZD1222 COVID-19 vaccine. DNA of the CDR3: TGTGCCAGCAGTGACGTGGGGATGGAGACCCAGTACTTC. Translated: CASSDVGMETQYF.